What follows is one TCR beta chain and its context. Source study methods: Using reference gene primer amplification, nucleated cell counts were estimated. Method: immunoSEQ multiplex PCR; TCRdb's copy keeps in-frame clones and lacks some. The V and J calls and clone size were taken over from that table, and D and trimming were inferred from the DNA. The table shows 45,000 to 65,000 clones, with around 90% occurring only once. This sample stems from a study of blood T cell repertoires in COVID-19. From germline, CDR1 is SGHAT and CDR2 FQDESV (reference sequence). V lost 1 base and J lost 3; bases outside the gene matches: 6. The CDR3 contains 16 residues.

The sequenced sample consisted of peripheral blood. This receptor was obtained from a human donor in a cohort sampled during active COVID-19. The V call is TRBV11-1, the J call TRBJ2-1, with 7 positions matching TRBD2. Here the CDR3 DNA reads TGTGCCAGCAGCTTAGACCTAGCGGCGTACTACAATGAGCAGTTCTTC. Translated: CASSLDLAAYYNEQFF.